This record looks at one TCR beta chain sequence and its context. One end of the junction is discordant with germline, which a read error may explain. The CDR3 is made up of 12 amino acids. Germline lookup yields CDR1 KGHDR and CDR2 SFDVKD. This sample stems from a study of CD8 T cells in Susac syndrome. The sequenced target, TCR beta, came from blood CD8+ and CD4+ T cells. In contrast to the negatively isolated CD8+ and CD4+ T cells, TEMRA cells were FACS-enriched. About 0.5 to 1 ug RNA was reverse transcribed with random hexamers. TCRdb passed the immunoSEQ multiplex PCR reads through MiXCR, listing each CDR3 protein once. The table lists about 80,000 distinct CDR3 sequences, around 94% of them singletons.

The sample was CD8+ T cells from PBMCs. The receptor was isolated from a human donor in good health. The chain employs TRBV24-1 and TRBJ2-7, with D uncertain. The CDR3: CVTIMMFHKPHF. Written as DNA, the CDR3 is TGTGTCACCATTATGATGTTCCACAAGCCGCACTTC.